This TCR beta chain was obtained from a study of human T cells and chemical hapten exposure. As to time point: patch test 1, 2 weeks after DPC sensitization. Sample treatment: therapeutic diphenylcyclopropenone sensitization with weekly scalp DPC. One entry per CDR3 protein results from TCRdb running MiXCR on the RACE reads. The sample lists some 340,000 distinct CDR3 sequences; under 8% were seen once. This clonotype was counted at least ten times. The CDR3 covers 17 residues. V shed 3 bases and J 4 bases; nucleotides not matched to a gene: 10. The germline V gene encodes CDR1 SNHLY and CDR2 FYNNEI. This chain links TRBV2 with TRBJ2-2, with 8 nucleotides matching TRBD1. The TCR sequence derives from a woman aged 18-29 years with alopecia areata. Some clones in this sample may be carry-over from other donors' samples. The source was whole blood, collected in connection with sensitization to the hapten diphenylcyclopropenone (DPC). The CDR3 sequence is CASSDPDRAGVTGELFF. Written as DNA, the CDR3 is TGTGCCAGCAGTGACCCGGACAGGGCGGGCGTCACCGGGGAGCTGTTTTTT. Supplemented by reference TRBV2 and TRBJ2-2, the full variable domain reads EPEVTQTPSHQVTQMGQEVILRCVPISNHLYFYWYRQILGQKVEFLVSFYNNEISEKSEIFDDQFSVERPDGSNFTLKIRSTKLEDSAMYFCASSDPDRAGVTGELFFGEGSRLTVL.